This T cell receptor beta chain was recorded in a study of CD8 T cells in Susac syndrome. The authors carried out high-throughput sequencing of TCR beta. They applied it to CD8+ and CD4+ T cells obtained from blood. Treatment-naive patients with stable or active relapsing-remitting disease served as multiple sclerosis controls. TEMRA cells underwent FACS enrichment and CD8+ and CD4+ T cells underwent negative isolation. CDR1 and CDR2 from the germline V gene are DFQATT and SNEGSKA (reference sequence). V lost 3 bases to trimming and J lost 6 bases, with 23 bases between them. This CDR3 is built from 16 residues. RNA totalling roughly 0.45 to 1 ug underwent reverse transcription with random hexamers. The TCR beta CDR3 was amplified by immunoSEQ multiplex PCR across 54 Vbeta, 13 Jbeta. TCRdb ran MiXCR on the immunoSEQ multiplex PCR reads and lists one entry per CDR3 protein. The data contain about 200,000 distinct CDR3 sequences, around 95% of them singletons.

The V and J genes are TRBV20-1 and TRBJ2-5, with D possibly matching TRBD2 (5 bases). The specimen was CD4+ T cells from PBMCs. The sequence was obtained from a human donor with multiple sclerosis. CDR3 region: CSASSPEALGRKTQYF. In DNA form, the CDR3 reads TGCAGTGCTAGTTCCCCCGAGGCCTTAGGGAGAAAGACCCAGTACTTC.